Listed here are 2 T cell receptor beta chains from one sample, sequenced in a study of immune reconstitution after stem cell transplant in scleroderma. MiXCR was run by TCRdb on the RT-PCR reads, yielding one entry per CDR3 protein. The data show under 5,000 distinct CDR3 sequences, with 8.5% seen just once and roughly 4.2% held by the top ten. The specimen was collected before or after autologous hematopoietic stem cell transplantation (not recorded which). Receptors were obtained from a male donor with systemic sclerosis.

This clonotype is labeled medium-sized. The CDR3 DNA follows: TGTGCCAGCAGGGTTAGCGCTCGGGAGCTGTTTTTT. It codes for CASRVSARELFF. The chain links TRBV2 to TRBJ2-2; TRBD2 might be the D (5 bases). CDR1 is SNHLY, CDR2 FYNNEI, per germline. Trimming took 6 bases from V and 9 from J, leaving 11 bases between them. The CDR3 is 12 amino acids.

The chain links TRBV28 to TRBJ1-2, with 8 bases fitting TRBD1. This CDR3 has 15 residues. Germline lookup yields CDR1 MDHEN and CDR2 SYDVKM. V lost 6 bases, J lost 2 bases, and 8 bases stayed unmatched. The CDR3 nucleotides read TGTGCCAGCAGCGCTCCAAGGACAGGGAACTATGGCTACACCTTC. Its protein is CASSAPRTGNYGYTF.